One sample yielded the 27 T cell receptor beta chains listed below, sequenced in a study of blood T cell repertoires in COVID-19. Libraries were prepared by immunoSEQ multiplex PCR; TCRdb keeps only in-frame clonotypes and omits some of them. The sample yields over 40,000 clones, 70% to 90% seen once. The material sequenced was peripheral blood. The receptors come from a man older than 75 with active COVID-19.

CDR3 DNA: TGCAGTGCTAGTGACGGACAGAATCAGCCCCAGCATTTT. Residues: CSASDGQNQPQHF. This chain links TRBV20-1 with TRBJ1-5, with D possibly matching TRBD1 (6 bases). CDR1 is DFQATT, CDR2 SNEGSKA, per germline (reference sequence). Trimming removed 3 bases at V and 4 bases at J, with 10 bases between. The CDR3 is made up of 13 amino acids.

V usage is TRBV29-1 and J usage is TRBJ2-1; D perhaps matches TRBD2 (5 bases). The germline V gene has CDR1 SQVTM and CDR2 ANQGSEA. Trimming removed 8 bases from V and 2 bases from J, with 19 bases in between. The CDR3 sequence is 15 residues long. The CDR3 reads CSSREGAGTYNEQFF. The CDR3 DNA is TGCAGCTCCCGAGAGGGCGCGGGTACCTACAATGAGCAGTTCTTC.

The J gene is TRBJ2-1, the V gene TRBV7-3, with TRBD1 as a possible D gene (6 bases). Germline assignment: CDR1 SGHTA and CDR2 FQGTGA. Between the trimmed V and J ends, which lost 10 bases and 6 bases, there was a span of 16 bases. CDR3 length equals 13 residues. CDR3 DNA: TGTGCCACAGGGGCCCTATCATCCAATGAGCAGTTCTTC. The encoded protein is CATGALSSNEQFF.

This clone was found a few times. The chain employs TRBV28 and TRBJ1-3; TRBD1 agrees at 11 bases. CDR1 MDHEN and CDR2 SYDVKM come from the germline V gene. This CDR3 is built from 17 residues. Unmatched junction bases numbered 9, after V lost 5 bases and J lost 3 bases. The CDR3 sequence: CASSTDRGRPFGNTIYF. The CDR3 DNA follows: TGTGCCAGCAGTACGGACAGGGGGCGACCGTTTGGAAACACCATATATTTT.

This clone was picked up a small number of times. The chain recombines TRBV18 with TRBJ1-2, with 11 bases lining up with TRBD1. The CDR3 has 16 residues. CDR1 is KGHSH, CDR2 LQKENI, per germline. The V segment lost 6 bases and the J segment 2 bases; nucleotides outside the gene matches: 8. The CDR3 region is CASSLGQGESNYGYTF. The CDR3 DNA follows: TGTGCCAGCTCCCTGGGACAGGGGGAAAGCAACTATGGCTACACCTTC.

The chain has TRBV9 and TRBJ2-3, with 16 bases that match TRBD2. V was clipped by 0 bases and J by 4 bases; unmatched bases: 5. CDR1 and CDR2 from the germline V gene are SGDLS and YYNGEE. The CDR3 sequence is 18 residues long. CDR3 sequence: CASSVGGLAGGPADTQYF. In nucleotides, the CDR3 is TGTGCCAGCAGCGTAGGGGGACTAGCGGGAGGGCCCGCAGATACGCAGTATTTT.

The genes are TRBV28 and TRBJ1-2; TRBD1 agrees at 10 bases. There are 13 residues in the CDR3. Germline V gene sequence: CDR1 MDHEN, CDR2 SYDVKM. V lost 6 bases and J lost 8; bases outside the gene matches: 6. CDR3 sequence (DNA): TGTGCCAGCAGGCCTGGACAGGGGGGGGGCTACACCTTC. Translating it yields CASRPGQGGGYTF.

The chain carries TRBV4-1 and TRBJ2-3; 16 bases match TRBD2. The CDR3 extends over 20 amino acids. V was clipped by 2 bases and J by 2 bases; unmatched bases: 10. Germline V gene sequence: CDR1 MGHRA, CDR2 YSYEKL. The CDR3 DNA reads TGCGCCAGCAGCCAAAAGGGACTAGCGGGAGGGCCGGGCAACACAGATACGCAGTATTTT. This sequence encodes CASSQKGLAGGPGNTDTQYF.

This clone was picked up a small number of times. The V gene is TRBV5-6, the J gene TRBJ1-3; D is ambiguous. The CDR3 extends over 13 amino acids. The germline V gene encodes CDR1 SGHDT and CDR2 YYEEEE. Trimming shortened V by 2 bases and J by 2 bases, and 5 bases separated the two germline ends. The chain's CDR3 is CASSLTAGNTIYF. DNA of the CDR3: TGTGCCAGCAGCTTAACAGCTGGAAACACCATATATTTT.

V gene TRBV6-2 or TRBV6-3 combines with J gene TRBJ1-2, with a weak D call TRBD1 (6 bases). The germline V gene encodes CDR1 MNHEY and CDR2 SVGEGT. Deletions cut 4 bases from V and 7 bases from J, with 19 bases between. The CDR3 extends over 15 amino acids. CDR3 sequence reads: CASSSSGGGRSGYTF. CDR3 DNA sequence: TGTGCCAGCAGTTCCTCCGGCGGGGGCAGGTCTGGCTACACCTTC.

The chain recombines TRBV6-5 with TRBJ1-5, with 7 positions matching TRBD1. In germline, CDR1 is MNHEY, CDR2 SVGAGI. The V gene end was trimmed by 5 bases and the J gene end by 0 bases; junction bases not matched to a gene: 4. This CDR3 has 15 residues. DNA for the CDR3: TGTGCCAGCAGTCCGGGACAGTATAGCAATCAGCCCCAGCATTTT. Protein product: CASSPGQYSNQPQHF.

The chain is built from TRBV28 and TRBJ2-1; 9 bases line up with TRBD2. The CDR3 totals 14 residues. Germline loops: CDR1 MDHEN, CDR2 SYDVKM. Trimming at V came to 7 bases and at J to 4 bases, leaving 5 bases not matched to a gene. CDR3 sequence reads: CASKLAGRYNEQFF. The CDR3 nucleotides read TGTGCCAGCAAGCTAGCGGGAAGGTACAATGAGCAGTTCTTC.

The CDR3 DNA reads TGTGCCAGCACCCAGGGGGCGCGGGGCTACACCTTC. Translating gives CASTQGARGYTF. The chain carries TRBV2 and TRBJ1-2, with 8 positions matching TRBD1. CDR3 length: 12 residues. V gave up 7 bases and J gave up 8 bases; unmatched junction bases: 6. CDR1 is SNHLY, CDR2 FYNNEI, per germline.

This chain links TRBV28 with TRBJ1-6; 9 bases are a match to TRBD1. CDR1 and CDR2 (germline): MDHEN, SYDVKM. This CDR3 contains 17 residues. Germline trimming cut 2 bases from V and 0 bases from J; bases unmatched to any gene: 2. The CDR3 here is CASSLGTGSSYNSPLHF. The DNA of the CDR3 is TGTGCCAGCAGTTTAGGGACAGGGAGCTCCTATAATTCACCCCTCCACTTT.

This chain connects TRBV7-8 to TRBJ1-3; 8 bases align to TRBD1. Looked up from germline, CDR1 is SGHVS and CDR2 is FQNEAQ. Unmatched junction bases numbered 7, after V lost 0 bases and J lost 3 bases. This CDR3 contains 17 residues. The CDR3 region is CASSLAGGTGFGNTIYF. CDR3 DNA sequence: TGTGCCAGCAGCTTAGCAGGTGGGACAGGCTTTGGAAACACCATATATTTT.

This clone rates as medium-sized. This chain connects TRBV7-9 to TRBJ2-7; 9 nucleotides agree with TRBD2. The J segment lost 2 bases and the V segment lost 0 bases, leaving 5 bases of the junction unmatched. The germline V gene has CDR1 SEHNR and CDR2 FQNEAQ (reference sequence). The CDR3 extends over 16 amino acids. The CDR3 DNA is TGTGCCAGCAGCTTAGCGGTAGGCGGGAGGGCCTACGAGCAGTACTTC. It encodes CASSLAVGGRAYEQYF.

This clone was picked up a small number of times. CDR3 sequence (DNA): TGTGCCAGCAGTTTCCGGGAGCCCCCAGATACGCAGTATTTT. Translation gives CASSFREPPDTQYF. The chain uses TRBV27 and TRBJ2-3; D possibly corresponds to TRBD2 (6 bases). CDR1 MNHEY and CDR2 SMNVEV come from the germline V gene (reference sequence). The V end lost 3 bases, the J end lost 4 bases, and 11 bases lay between the germline ends. The CDR3 is 14 residues long.

Only a few counts were recorded for this clone. This chain joins TRBV18 and TRBJ1-1; the match to TRBD1 covers 9 bases. CDR1 is KGHSH and CDR2 is LQKENI in the germline V gene. With V trimmed by 3 bases and J by 1 base, 3 bases remained unmatched. The CDR3 extends over 15 amino acids. CDR3 region: CASSPSTGGNTEAFF. The CDR3 DNA sequence: TGTGCCAGCTCACCCTCGACAGGGGGGAACACTGAAGCTTTCTTT.

The gene calls are TRBV6-2 or TRBV6-3 and TRBJ2-1; the match to TRBD2 covers 8 bases. The CDR3 has 17 residues. The germline V gene has CDR1 MNHEY and CDR2 SVGEGT. Unmatched junction bases numbered 14, after V lost 3 bases and J lost 7 bases. In DNA, the CDR3 is TGTGCCAGCAGTTATGAGTACGGGAGGGAAGGGGTTAATGAGCAGTTCTTC. This codes for CASSYEYGREGVNEQFF.

The chain has TRBV6-2 or TRBV6-3 and TRBJ1-4; D might be TRBD1 (6 bases). Per the germline V gene, CDR1 is MNHEY and CDR2 is SVGEGT. The CDR3 extends over 14 amino acids. The germline V and J ends were trimmed by 2 bases and 7 bases, with 11 bases remaining between them. The CDR3 nucleotides are TGTGCCAGCAGTTACGGAAGGGGGACTGAAAAACTGTTTTTT. It translates to CASSYGRGTEKLFF.

CDR3 DNA sequence: TGTGCCAGCAGTTACCCATTAAGCGGGGCCCACACAGATACGCAGTATTTT. Translation gives CASSYPLSGAHTDTQYF. The chain combines TRBV6-2 or TRBV6-3 with TRBJ2-3; TRBD2 matches 7 bases. This CDR3 is 17 amino acids long. J gave up 2 bases and V 2 bases, and 10 bases lay outside the gene matches. Germline V gene lookup returns CDR1 MNHEY and CDR2 SVGEGT.

The chain has TRBV27 and TRBJ1-2, with TRBD1 matching 9 bases. Germline CDR1 is MNHEY and CDR2 is SMNVEV (reference sequence). Trimming at V came to 4 bases and at J to 5 bases, leaving 8 bases not matched to a gene. This CDR3 region has 15 residues. The CDR3 spells CASSSYSGTGYGYTF. CDR3 bases: TGTGCCAGCAGTTCCTACTCCGGGACAGGGTATGGCTACACCTTC.

This sequence joins TRBV5-1 and TRBJ2-6; weak D call: TRBD1 (5 bases). Deletions cut 4 bases from V and 4 bases from J, with 24 bases between. Per the germline V gene, CDR1 is SGHRS and CDR2 is YFSETQ. The CDR3 consists of 19 residues. The CDR3 DNA reads TGCGCCAGCAGCCCATCGTGGCCGGCCAGGGTGGTCGGGGCCAACGTCCTGACTTTC. Its translation is CASSPSWPARVVGANVLTF.

The chain employs TRBV30 and TRBJ2-2; the match to TRBD1 covers 7 bases. In germline, CDR1 is GTSNPN, CDR2 SVGIG (reference sequence). The junction had 6 bases not matched to a gene; V was cut back by 2 bases and J by 3 bases. This CDR3 contains 15 residues. CDR3 residues: CAWSMTGQYTGELFF. The CDR3 nucleotides read TGTGCCTGGAGTATGACGGGACAGTACACCGGGGAGCTGTTTTTT.

The rearrangement links TRBV6-5 to TRBJ2-3; 8 positions agree with TRBD1. The CDR3 runs 16 residues. The V and J ends lost 2 bases and 2 bases, in that order; junction bases with no gene match: 6. Germline CDR1 reads MNHEY; CDR2 reads SVGAGI. This CDR3 is CASSYLAGGSTDTQYF. In DNA, the CDR3 is TGTGCCAGCAGTTACCTGGCAGGGGGCTCCACAGATACGCAGTATTTT.

The chain uses TRBV19 and TRBJ2-2, with 11 bases matching TRBD2. The CDR3 is 13 amino acids. The germline V gene has CDR1 LNHDA and CDR2 SQIVND (reference sequence). V lost 10 bases, J lost 8 bases, and 6 bases stayed unmatched. CDR3 coding DNA: TGTGCCATCGCGACTAGCGGGGTGGGGGAGCTGTTTTTT. This sequence encodes CAIATSGVGELFF. Full variable domain (rest looked up from reference TRBV19 and TRBJ2-2): DGGITQSPKYLFRKEGQNVTLSCEQNLNHDAMYWYRQDPGQGLRLIYYSQIVNDFQKGDIAEGYSVSREKKESFPLTVTSAQKNPTAFYLCAIATSGVGELFFGEGSRLTVL.

The chain carries TRBV5-1 and TRBJ2-7; tentatively, D is TRBD1 (5 bases). This CDR3 has 14 residues. V was trimmed by 3 bases and J by 7 bases, leaving 17 bases between them. The germline V gene encodes CDR1 SGHRS and CDR2 YFSETQ. CDR3 protein: CASSSLGAPTEQYF. CDR3 bases: TGCGCCAGCAGCTCTCTAGGGGCTCCTACGGAGCAGTACTTC. Complete variable domain (other parts from reference TRBV5-1 and TRBJ2-7): KAGVTQTPRYLIKTRGQQVTLSCSPISGHRSVSWYQQTPGQGLQFLFEYFSETQRNKGNFPGRFSGRQFSNSRSEMNVSTLELGDSALYLCASSSLGAPTEQYFGPGTRLTVT.